The 25 T cell receptor beta chains listed next were all sequenced from one sample in a study of T cells in Graves' hyperthyroidism and ophthalmopathy. TCR beta CDR3 regions were amplified from RNA transcripts. The TCR CDR3 was amplified in a first-round RT-PCR using the HTBI primer set. TCRdb called the multiplex PCR reads again in MiXCR, with one record for every CDR3 protein. The profile shows 150,000 or so distinct CDR3 sequences, around 21% of them singletons. The sequenced material came from blood. These receptors originate from a woman between 45 and 60 years old with Graves' hyperthyroidism that later progressed to Graves' ophthalmopathy.

This clonotype was seen many times. The J gene is TRBJ2-3, the V gene TRBV7-2; D tentatively fits TRBD1 or TRBD2 (5 bases each). The V gene lost 2 bases and the J gene lost 0 bases, with 15 bases spanning the gap. CDR3 length: 17 amino acids. Germline loops: CDR1 SGHTA, CDR2 FQGNSA. The CDR3 spells CASSLRPGTTSTDTQYF. In DNA form, the CDR3 reads TGTGCCAGCAGCTTACGGCCGGGGACGACCAGCACAGATACGCAGTATTTT.

In this sample, this clonotype turned up many times. The CDR3 nucleotides read TGCAGTGCTACCGCGACTAGCGGGAGGTTACACGAGCAGTACTTC. This sequence encodes CSATATSGRLHEQYF. V gene TRBV20-1 combines with J gene TRBJ2-7, with TRBD2 identical over 13 bases. This CDR3 is 15 amino acids long. Germline loops: CDR1 DFQATT, CDR2 SNEGSKA (reference sequence). The V gene end was trimmed by 4 bases and the J gene end by 5 bases; junction bases not matched to a gene: 8.

There are a few counts of this clonotype. The chain combines TRBV12-3 or TRBV12-4 with TRBJ1-3; tentative D call: TRBD1 (6 bases). Trimming shortened V by 3 bases and J by 5 bases, and 11 bases separated the two germline ends. The CDR3 has 14 residues. For the CDR3, the DNA is TGTGCCAGCAGTTTCCAGGGGCAAAGAAACACCATATATTTT. Its protein is CASSFQGQRNTIYF.

This clonotype was recorded many times. The chain recombines TRBV2 with TRBJ2-3, with TRBD2 matching 9 bases. From germline, CDR1 is SNHLY and CDR2 FYNNEI. The length of the CDR3 is 15 residues. V lost 6 bases, J lost 2 bases, and 6 bases stayed unmatched. The CDR3 protein is CASSMTSGDTDTQYF. The CDR3 coding sequence is TGTGCCAGCAGCATGACTAGCGGAGACACAGATACGCAGTATTTT.

The sample holds many counts of this clonotype. The chain links TRBV6-1 to TRBJ2-7; 9 bases line up with TRBD2. V trimming: 0 bases; J trimming: 8 bases; junction bases outside the gene matches: 11. The germline gives CDR1 MNHNS, CDR2 SASEGT. The CDR3 runs 16 residues. The CDR3 is CASSEAGSGRITQQYF. Here the CDR3 DNA reads TGTGCCAGCAGTGAAGCTGGAAGCGGGAGGATTACCCAGCAGTACTTC.

This clonotype was recorded at least ten times. This rearrangement joins TRBV28 to TRBJ2-5; tentative D call: TRBD2 (6 bases). V lost 5 bases and J lost 2, with 12 bases in between. CDR3 length: 14 amino acids. Germline CDR1 MDHEN, CDR2 SYDVKM. CDR3 in amino acids: CASSVIGGQETQYF. Here the CDR3 DNA reads TGTGCCAGCAGTGTAATTGGGGGGCAAGAGACCCAGTACTTC.

There are a few counts of this clonotype. The J gene is TRBJ2-1, the V gene TRBV9; 7 bases map to TRBD2. V lost 1 base to trimming and J lost 2 bases; unmatched junction nucleotides: 9. Germline loops: CDR1 SGDLS, CDR2 YYNGEE. CDR3 length: 17 residues. CDR3 DNA: TGTGCCAGCAGCGTAAGTCCTAGCGGAAACGCCTACAATGAGCAGTTCTTC. Protein product: CASSVSPSGNAYNEQFF.

The genes are TRBV4-1 and TRBJ1-1, with TRBD1 matching over 11 bases. The CDR3 covers 15 residues. J lost 5 bases, V lost 2 bases, and 4 bases had no gene match. CDR1 and CDR2 from the germline V gene are MGHRA and YSYEKL. The chain's CDR3 is CASSQFGDRGTEAFF. CDR3 nucleotides: TGCGCCAGCAGCCAATTTGGGGACAGGGGGACTGAAGCTTTCTTT.

The chain carries TRBV3-1 and TRBJ1-2, with 8 bases aligning to TRBD1. J gave up 4 bases and V 4 bases, and 5 bases lay outside the gene matches. The germline gives CDR1 LGHDT, CDR2 YNNKEL (reference sequence). CDR3 length: 14 amino acids. CDR3 nucleotides: TGTGCCAGCAGCCCCCGGGACAGGATCTATGGCTACACCTTC. Translated: CASSPRDRIYGYTF.

The table lists this clonotype with many counts. The chain's CDR3 is CASSLAKSVNTDTQYF. DNA for the CDR3: TGTGCCAGCAGCTTAGCGAAAAGCGTCAACACAGATACGCAGTATTTT. V and J are TRBV7-6 and TRBJ2-3; no definite D call. Trimming pared 0 bases from V and 2 bases from J, leaving 12 bases between. The germline V gene has CDR1 SGHVS and CDR2 FNYEAQ. The CDR3 consists of 16 residues.

V is TRBV28 and J is TRBJ1-3, with D uncertain. The V and J ends lost 7 bases and 0 bases respectively, with 7 bases between them. The CDR3 has 13 residues. Germline V gene data show CDR1 as MDHEN and CDR2 as SYDVKM. CDR3 DNA: TGTGCCAGCATGGCACTCTCTGGAAACACCATATATTTT. Its translation: CASMALSGNTIYF.

This clonotype was observed at least ten times. The V and J genes are TRBV7-9 and TRBJ2-5, with D perhaps assigned TRBD1 or TRBD2 (5 bases each). CDR1 is SEHNR and CDR2 is FQNEAQ in the germline V gene (reference sequence). The CDR3 totals 13 residues. V lost 1 base, J lost 4 bases, and 7 bases lay in between. The CDR3 bases are TGTGCCAGCAGCTTAGATGGGGGAGAGACCCAGTACTTC. Amino acids: CASSLDGGETQYF.

The chain is built from TRBV11-2 and TRBJ2-7, with no clear D. The CDR3 covers 14 residues. Germline values: CDR1 SGHAT, CDR2 FQNNGV. V lost 11 bases, J lost 3 bases, and 20 bases lay in between. The DNA of the CDR3 is TGTGCCTCCGAATCGACCGGCCTCATCTACGAGCAGTACTTC. Its translation: CASESTGLIYEQYF. Complete variable domain (other parts from reference TRBV11-2 and TRBJ2-7): EAGVAQSPRYKIIEKRQSVAFWCNPISGHATLYWYQQILGQGPKLLIQFQNNGVVDDSQLPKDRFSAERLKGVDSTLKIQPAKLEDSAVYLCASESTGLIYEQYFGPGTRLTVT.

This clonotype turned up a few times. The chain joins TRBV6-1 to TRBJ2-2; 11 bases agree with TRBD1. The CDR3 length is 16 residues. V shed 6 bases, J shed 8 bases, and the junction held 11 bases outside the gene matches. Germline V gene data show CDR1 as MNHNS and CDR2 as SASEGT. CDR3: CASRKDRGHAGGELFF. DNA for the CDR3: TGTGCCAGCAGGAAGGACAGGGGGCACGCTGGAGGGGAGCTGTTTTTT.

This clonotype has a handful of counts. The chain carries TRBV9 and TRBJ2-1; the match to TRBD1 covers 8 bases. The CDR3 has 17 amino acids. The V and J ends lost 3 bases and 0 bases, in that order; junction bases with no gene match: 8. Germline assignment: CDR1 SGDLS and CDR2 YYNGEE. CDR3 nucleotide sequence: TGTGCCAGCAGCGACCCGACAGGGGTTAGCTCCTACAATGAGCAGTTCTTC. It codes for CASSDPTGVSSYNEQFF. The whole variable domain, remainder taken from reference TRBV9 and TRBJ2-1, is DSGVTQTPKHLITATGQRVTLRCSPRSGDLSVYWYQQSLDQGLQFLIQYYNGEERAKGNILERFSAQQFPDLHSELNLSSLELGDSALYFCASSDPTGVSSYNEQFFGPGTRLTVL.

The table lists this clonotype with many counts. The junction does not match germline at one end; this may be a read error. The chain employs TRBV2 and TRBJ1-5; the D gene is possibly TRBD1 (5 bases). The CDR3 spans 14 residues. Germline V gene data show CDR1 as SNHLY and CDR2 as FYNNEI. Here the CDR3 reads CASREEAGSQPQHF. In nucleotides, the CDR3 is TGTGCCAGCAGAGAAGAGGCAGGGAGCCAGCCCCAGCATTTT.

The sample holds many counts of this clonotype. The rearrangement uses TRBV20-1 and TRBJ1-2, with D possibly being TRBD1 (5 bases). The CDR3 runs to 14 residues. Trimming took 6 bases from V and 4 from J, leaving 18 bases between them. The germline V gene has CDR1 DFQATT and CDR2 SNEGSKA (reference sequence). CDR3 in DNA: TGCAGTGCCTTCGGCCACACAGGCATCTATGGCTACACCTTC. Amino acid sequence: CSAFGHTGIYGYTF.

This clonotype was detected only a few times. A much larger clone differs by one base, so this may be a read error. The V call is TRBV20-1, the J call TRBJ1-1; D not certain. CDR1 is DFQATT, CDR2 SNEGSKA, per germline (reference sequence). V lost 2 bases and J 9 bases, leaving 19 bases between the germline ends. The CDR3 runs 14 residues. CDR3 sequence: CSARLPGGGYQAFF. The CDR3 nucleotides are TGCAGTGCTAGATTACCGGGCGGAGGGTATCAAGCTTTCTTT.

This clonotype was found many times. The chain uses TRBV20-1 and TRBJ2-3, with D uncertain. CDR3 length equals 11 residues. V lost 4 bases and J 6 bases, leaving 8 bases between the germline ends. Germline CDR1 and CDR2: DFQATT and SNEGSKA (reference sequence). Here the CDR3 DNA reads TGCAGTGCTACTAACAAGGATACGCAGTATTTT. This translates into CSATNKDTQYF.

This clonotype has just a few counts. The chain employs TRBV7-2 and TRBJ1-1; D not resolved. The germline V gene encodes CDR1 SGHTA and CDR2 FQGNSA. The CDR3 spans 13 residues. V lost 5 bases and J lost 1, with 8 bases in between. CDR3 protein: CASSTPANTEAFF. The DNA for the CDR3 is TGTGCCAGCAGCACCCCGGCGAACACTGAAGCTTTCTTT.

The chain links TRBV5-1 to TRBJ2-2, with D possibly matching TRBD1 (6 bases). Germline V lookup: CDR1 SGHRS, CDR2 YFSETQ. The CDR3 has 15 residues. The germline V and J ends were trimmed by 1 base and 6 bases, with 13 bases remaining between them. CDR3 sequence reads: CASSLLPGESGELFF. CDR3 in DNA: TGCGCCAGCAGCTTGTTGCCAGGGGAGTCCGGGGAGCTGTTTTTT.

The chain uses TRBV6-4 and TRBJ1-6; D might be TRBD1 (6 bases). Germline CDR1 and CDR2: MRHNA and SNTAGT. V was trimmed by 4 bases and J by 1 base, leaving 11 bases between them. The CDR3 is 16 amino acids. Here the CDR3 DNA reads TGTGCCAGCAGTGGATTGGACAGATCCTATAATTCACCCCTCCACTTT. Translation gives CASSGLDRSYNSPLHF.

This clonotype was recorded at least ten times. The chain joins TRBV28 to TRBJ1-3; D is possibly TRBD1 (6 bases). V dropped 7 bases and J dropped 3 bases, with 16 bases sitting between them. The V gene's germline CDR1 is MDHEN and CDR2 SYDVKM. The CDR3 runs to 15 residues. The CDR3 loop is CASKRDTGNGNTIYF. DNA for the CDR3: TGTGCCAGCAAGCGGGACACAGGAAATGGAAACACCATATATTTT.

The chain combines TRBV28 with TRBJ1-5, with D unclear. This CDR3 has 14 residues. V was clipped by 6 bases and J by 7 bases, with 16 bases between them. The V gene's germline CDR1 is MDHEN and CDR2 SYDVKM. The chain's CDR3 is CASSQDQGLQPQHF. DNA of the CDR3: TGTGCCAGCAGCCAAGACCAAGGCCTGCAGCCCCAGCATTTT. The variable domain in full, completed from reference TRBV28 and TRBJ1-5, reads DVKVTQSSRYLVKRTGEKVFLECVQDMDHENMFWYRQDPGLGLRLIYFSYDVKMKEKGDIPEGYSVSREKKERFSLILESASTNQTSMYLCASSQDQGLQPQHFGDGTRLSIL.

The gene calls are TRBV20-1 and TRBJ1-1; D uncertain. This CDR3 has 13 residues. CDR1 and CDR2 (germline): DFQATT, SNEGSKA (reference sequence). The V and J ends lost 2 bases and 0 bases respectively, with 7 bases between them. The DNA for the CDR3 is TGCAGTGCTAGAAGGTCGATGAACACTGAAGCTTTCTTT. Protein product: CSARRSMNTEAFF.